This TCR beta chain appears in the sequencing data of a study of blood T cell repertoires in COVID-19. Sequenced by immunoSEQ multiplex PCR; TCRdb stores in-frame clones only, minus some. Of more than 110,000 clones in the sample, approximately 84% were seen once. Germline lookup yields CDR1 MNHEY and CDR2 SVGAGI. This CDR3 region has 15 residues. V lost 6 bases, J lost 2 bases, and 13 bases lay in between. The origin of this receptor is a woman of 80 years or more in a cohort sampled during active or convalescent COVID-19. Sequencing input: peripheral blood. This chain connects TRBV6-5 to TRBJ2-2; possible D gene TRBD2, 6 bases. This chain's CDR3 is CASRRPGLNTGELFF. Here the CDR3 DNA reads TGTGCCAGCAGGCGACCGGGACTTAACACCGGGGAGCTGTTTTTT.